The clone carrying this T cell receptor (beta chain) was seen only a few times. In terms of origin and age, donors were healthy Caucasian individuals from Russia aged roughly 6 to 100. These data come from a study of blood T cells in healthy people across ages. The CDR3 is 13 amino acids. The V gene's germline CDR1 is SGHAT and CDR2 FQNNGV. The authors ran a second PCR of 7 to 11 cycles using a sample-barcoded 5' primer and a J-beta primer mix. TCRdb re-derived calls from the 5' RACE reads in MiXCR, one entry per CDR3 protein. Of about 760,000 distinct CDR3 sequences in the sample, approximately 25% were seen once. The same sample was also studied in work on T cells of mothers and their children.

This chain connects TRBV11-2 to TRBJ2-7; D ambiguous. With the DNA end fitting TRBJ2-5 better, the J assignment may be wrong. The sample taken for sequencing was blood. This sequence originates from a boy younger than 18 in good health. As DNA, the CDR3 is TGTGCCAGCAGCTTGATTACCTCAGAGACCCAGTACTTC. It is translated as CASSLITSETQYF.